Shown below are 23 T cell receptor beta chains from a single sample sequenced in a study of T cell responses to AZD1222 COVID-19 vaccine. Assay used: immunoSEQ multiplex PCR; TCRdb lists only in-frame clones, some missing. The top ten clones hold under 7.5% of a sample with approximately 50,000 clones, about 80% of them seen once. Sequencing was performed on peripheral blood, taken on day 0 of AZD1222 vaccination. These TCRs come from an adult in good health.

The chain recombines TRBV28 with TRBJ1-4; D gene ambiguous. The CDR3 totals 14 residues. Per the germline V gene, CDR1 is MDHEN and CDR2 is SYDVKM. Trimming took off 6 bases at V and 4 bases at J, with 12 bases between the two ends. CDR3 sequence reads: CASSQLRSNEKLFF. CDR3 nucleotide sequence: TGTGCCAGCAGCCAACTTAGGAGTAATGAAAAACTGTTTTTT.

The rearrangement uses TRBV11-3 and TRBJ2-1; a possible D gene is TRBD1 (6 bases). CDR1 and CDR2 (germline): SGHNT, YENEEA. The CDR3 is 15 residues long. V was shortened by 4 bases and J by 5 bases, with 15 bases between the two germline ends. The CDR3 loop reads CASSSAQGANNEQFF. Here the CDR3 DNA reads TGTGCCAGCAGCTCCGCACAGGGAGCCAACAATGAGCAGTTCTTC.

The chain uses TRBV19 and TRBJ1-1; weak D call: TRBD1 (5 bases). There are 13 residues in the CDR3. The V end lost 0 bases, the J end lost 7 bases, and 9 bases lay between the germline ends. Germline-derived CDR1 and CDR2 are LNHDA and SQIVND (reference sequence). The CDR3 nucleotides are TGTGCCAGTAGTATAGAGGACGGGGGTGAAGCTTTCTTT. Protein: CASSIEDGGEAFF.

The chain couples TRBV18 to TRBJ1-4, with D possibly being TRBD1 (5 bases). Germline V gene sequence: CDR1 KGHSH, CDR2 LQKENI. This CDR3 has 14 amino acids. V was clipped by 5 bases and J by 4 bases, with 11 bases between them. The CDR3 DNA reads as TGTGCCAGCTCAGAGGACACCCTTAATGAAAAACTGTTTTTT. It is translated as CASSEDTLNEKLFF.

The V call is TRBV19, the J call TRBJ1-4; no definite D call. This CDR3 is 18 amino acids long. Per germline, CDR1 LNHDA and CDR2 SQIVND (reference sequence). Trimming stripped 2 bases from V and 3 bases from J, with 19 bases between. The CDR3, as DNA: TGTGCCAGTAGTATATACGGGGAAATTATGTCGCCTAATGAAAAACTGTTTTTT. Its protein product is CASSIYGEIMSPNEKLFF.

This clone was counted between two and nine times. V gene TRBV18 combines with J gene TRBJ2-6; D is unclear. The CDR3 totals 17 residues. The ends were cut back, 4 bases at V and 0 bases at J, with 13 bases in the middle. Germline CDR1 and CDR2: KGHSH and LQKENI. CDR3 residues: CASSRRSENSGANVLTF. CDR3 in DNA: TGTGCCAGCTCACGACGGTCAGAAAACTCTGGGGCCAACGTCCTGACTTTC. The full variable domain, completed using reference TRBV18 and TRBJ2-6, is NAGVMQNPRHLVRRRGQEARLRCSPMKGHSHVYWYRQLPEEGLKFMVYLQKENIIDESGMPKERFSAEFPKEGPSILRIQQVVRGDSAAYFCASSRRSENSGANVLTFGAGSRLTVL.

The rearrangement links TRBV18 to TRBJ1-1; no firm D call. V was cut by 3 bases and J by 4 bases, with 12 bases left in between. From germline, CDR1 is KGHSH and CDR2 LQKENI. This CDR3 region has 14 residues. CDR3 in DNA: TGTGCCAGCTCACCGCCCCTAGGGAGCACTGAAGCTTTCTTT. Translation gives CASSPPLGSTEAFF.

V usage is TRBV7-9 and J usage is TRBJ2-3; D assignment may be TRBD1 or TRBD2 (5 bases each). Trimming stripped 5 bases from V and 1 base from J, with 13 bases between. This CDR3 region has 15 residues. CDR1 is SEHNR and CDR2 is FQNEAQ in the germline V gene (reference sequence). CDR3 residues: CASSGELGRTDTQYF. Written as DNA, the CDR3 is TGTGCCAGCAGCGGAGAGCTGGGACGCACAGATACGCAGTATTTT.

The CDR3 here is CAWSAPSGGPMREQYF. The CDR3 bases are TGTGCCTGGAGTGCCCCCTCCGGAGGACCGATGAGGGAGCAGTACTTC. This chain joins TRBV30 and TRBJ2-7; D perhaps matches TRBD2 (5 bases). Trimming removed 1 base from V and 7 bases from J, with 23 bases in between. Germline V CDR1 and CDR2: GTSNPN, SVGIG (reference sequence). The length of the CDR3 is 16 residues.

CDR3 sequence (DNA): TGTGCCAGCAGCTTAGCCAGGGGGCAAGCCTACGAGCAGTACTTC. Translating it yields CASSLARGQAYEQYF. The chain links TRBV7-8 to TRBJ2-7, with 8 bases that match TRBD1. V gave up 0 bases and J gave up 2 bases; unmatched junction bases: 3. Germline-derived CDR1 and CDR2 are SGHVS and FQNEAQ. The CDR3 length is 15 residues.

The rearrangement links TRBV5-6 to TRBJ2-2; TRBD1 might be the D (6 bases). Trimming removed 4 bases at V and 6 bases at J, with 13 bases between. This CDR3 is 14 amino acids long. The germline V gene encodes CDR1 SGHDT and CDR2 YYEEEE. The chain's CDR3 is CASSLGAIPGELFF. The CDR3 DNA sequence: TGTGCCAGCAGCCTGGGGGCAATCCCCGGGGAGCTGTTTTTT.

The CDR3 protein is CASSQEGQGVADTQYF. DNA for the CDR3: TGTGCCAGCAGCCAAGAAGGACAGGGGGTCGCAGATACGCAGTATTTT. The V gene is TRBV3-1 (or the pseudogene TRBV3-2), the J gene TRBJ2-3; the match to TRBD1 covers 10 bases. Germline assignment: CDR1 LGHDT and CDR2 YNNKEL (reference sequence). V shed 0 bases and J 4 bases; nucleotides not matched to a gene: 4. The CDR3 has 16 residues.

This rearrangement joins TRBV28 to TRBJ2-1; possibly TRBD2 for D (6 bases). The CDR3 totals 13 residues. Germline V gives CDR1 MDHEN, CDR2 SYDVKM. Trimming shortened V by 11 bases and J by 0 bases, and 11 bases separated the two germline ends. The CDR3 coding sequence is TGTGCCGCAAGCGGGCGCTCCTACAATGAGCAGTTCTTC. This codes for CAASGRSYNEQFF.

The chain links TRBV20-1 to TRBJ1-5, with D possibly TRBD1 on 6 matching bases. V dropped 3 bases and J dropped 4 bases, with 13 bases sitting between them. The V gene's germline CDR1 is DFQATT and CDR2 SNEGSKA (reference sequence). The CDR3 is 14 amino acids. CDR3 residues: CSASGRGPNQPQHF. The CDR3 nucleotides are TGCAGTGCTAGTGGCAGGGGACCGAATCAGCCCCAGCATTTT.

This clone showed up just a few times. The CDR3 loop is CASSPPGLKGEQFF. In nucleotides, the CDR3 is TGTGCCAGCTCACCGCCAGGGTTGAAGGGTGAGCAGTTCTTC. The V and J genes are TRBV18 and TRBJ2-1; D possibly corresponds to TRBD1 (5 bases). Germline CDR1 KGHSH, CDR2 LQKENI. V was clipped by 3 bases and J by 9 bases, with 15 bases between them. The CDR3 is made up of 14 amino acids.

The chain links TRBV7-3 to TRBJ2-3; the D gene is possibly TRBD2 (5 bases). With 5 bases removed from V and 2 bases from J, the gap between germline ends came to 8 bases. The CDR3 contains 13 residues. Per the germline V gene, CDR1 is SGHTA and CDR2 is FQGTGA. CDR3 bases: TGTGCCAGCAGCCAAGACTACACAGATACGCAGTATTTT. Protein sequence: CASSQDYTDTQYF.

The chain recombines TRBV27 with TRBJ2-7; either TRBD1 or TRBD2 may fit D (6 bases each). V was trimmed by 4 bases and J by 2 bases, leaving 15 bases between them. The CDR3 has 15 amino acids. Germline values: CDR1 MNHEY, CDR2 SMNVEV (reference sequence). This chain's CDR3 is CASSWVRGAPYEQYF. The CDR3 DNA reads TGTGCCAGCAGTTGGGTGAGGGGGGCCCCCTACGAGCAGTACTTC.

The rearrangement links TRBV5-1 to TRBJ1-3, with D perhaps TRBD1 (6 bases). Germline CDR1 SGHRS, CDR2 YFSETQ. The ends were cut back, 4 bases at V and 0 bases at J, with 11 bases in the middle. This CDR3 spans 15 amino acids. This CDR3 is CASSPGHSSGNTIYF. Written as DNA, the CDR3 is TGCGCCAGCAGCCCGGGACATAGCTCTGGAAACACCATATATTTT. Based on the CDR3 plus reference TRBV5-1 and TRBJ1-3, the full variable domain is KAGVTQTPRYLIKTRGQQVTLSCSPISGHRSVSWYQQTPGQGLQFLFEYFSETQRNKGNFPGRFSGRQFSNSRSEMNVSTLELGDSALYLCASSPGHSSGNTIYFGEGSWLTVV.

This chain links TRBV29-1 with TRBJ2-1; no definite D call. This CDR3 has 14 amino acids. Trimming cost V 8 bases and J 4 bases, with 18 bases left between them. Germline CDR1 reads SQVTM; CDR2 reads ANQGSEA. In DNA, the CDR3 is TGCAGCTTCCACCCGCAGACCATATACAATGAGCAGTTCTTC. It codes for CSFHPQTIYNEQFF.

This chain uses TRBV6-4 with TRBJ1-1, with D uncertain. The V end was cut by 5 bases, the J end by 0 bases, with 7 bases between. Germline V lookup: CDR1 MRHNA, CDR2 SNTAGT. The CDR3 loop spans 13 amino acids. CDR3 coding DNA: TGTGCCAGCAGTAGGCAGCTGAACACTGAAGCTTTCTTT. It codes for CASSRQLNTEAFF.

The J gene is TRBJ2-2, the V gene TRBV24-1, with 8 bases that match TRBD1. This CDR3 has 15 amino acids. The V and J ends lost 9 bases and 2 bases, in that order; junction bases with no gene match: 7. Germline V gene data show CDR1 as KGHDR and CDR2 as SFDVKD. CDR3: CATGETGENTGELFF. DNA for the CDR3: TGTGCCACCGGAGAGACAGGGGAAAACACCGGGGAGCTGTTTTTT.

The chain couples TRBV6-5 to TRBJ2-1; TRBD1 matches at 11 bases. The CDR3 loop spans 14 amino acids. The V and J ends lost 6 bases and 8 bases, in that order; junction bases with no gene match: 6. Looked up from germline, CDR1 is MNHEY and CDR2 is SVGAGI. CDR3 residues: CASRRTGGDYEQFF. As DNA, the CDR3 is TGTGCCAGCAGACGGACAGGGGGCGACTATGAGCAGTTCTTC.

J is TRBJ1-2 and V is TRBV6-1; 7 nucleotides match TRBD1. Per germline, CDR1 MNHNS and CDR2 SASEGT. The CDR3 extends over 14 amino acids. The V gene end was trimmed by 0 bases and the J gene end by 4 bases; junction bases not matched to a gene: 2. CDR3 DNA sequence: TGTGCCAGCAGTGAAGCTGGGACAGCCTATGGCTACACCTTC. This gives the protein CASSEAGTAYGYTF.